This T cell receptor beta chain was retrieved from a study of T-cell reconstitution after alpha-beta-depleted transplantation in children. Preparation of the TCRbeta library involved a method that used unique molecular identifiers. TCRdb recomputed calls from the PCR reads with MiXCR, one row per CDR3 protein. The sample holds approximately 510,000 distinct CDR3 sequences, 15% to 20% seen once. This clonotype turned up a few times. This CDR3 contains 16 residues. The chain has TRBV21-1 and TRBJ2-5; the table's D call, TRBD2, was not checked against the DNA. TRBV21-1 is reported as a pseudogene. Sample: PBMCs from the stem cell graft donor, taken from the stem cell graft. The sequence was collected from a human donor who donated a stem cell graft to a child with acute lymphoblastic leukemia. The CDR3 coding sequence is TGTGCCAGCAGCAGGCTAGCGGGCCTACACCAAGAGACCCAGTACTTC. It is translated as CASSRLAGLHQETQYF.